Listed here are 5 T cell receptor beta chains from one sample, sequenced in a study of cytomegalovirus exposure and HLA in healthy donors. A multiplex PCR was run with 60 Vbeta primers and 13 Jbeta primers. The repertoire was sequenced with immunoSEQ multiplex PCR; TCRdb's copy has only in-frame clones and lacks some. The data contain 150,000 to 250,000 clones, roughly four fifths of them seen just once; the ten biggest clones take up 1.9%. Material: PBMCs. The receptors were sampled from a young man in good health and CMV-seronegative.

The CDR3 here is CSVLKGQGVGYEQYF. CDR3 sequence (DNA): TGCAGCGTCCTCAAGGGACAGGGGGTCGGGTACGAGCAGTACTTC. The chain uses TRBV29-1 and TRBJ2-7; TRBD1 matches 11 bases. J gave up 4 bases and V 6 bases, and 11 bases lay outside the gene matches. CDR1 and CDR2 from the germline V gene are SQVTM and ANQGSEA. This CDR3 contains 15 residues.

This clone has just one count. The V call is TRBV7-8, the J call TRBJ2-5; 11 bases line up with TRBD1. Germline loops: CDR1 SGHVS, CDR2 FQNEAQ. Trimming took 7 bases from V and 3 from J; bases not matched to a gene: 10. The CDR3 totals 16 residues. The CDR3, as DNA: TGTGCCAGCACGATAGGGGGGACAGGGGGAAAAGAGACCCAGTACTTC. Its translation: CASTIGGTGGKETQYF.

Only a few counts were recorded for this clone. The J gene is TRBJ1-2, the V gene TRBV6-5, with no clear D. The germline V and J ends were trimmed by 3 bases and 8 bases, with 10 bases remaining between them. CDR1 is MNHEY, CDR2 SVGAGI, per germline. The CDR3 consists of 12 residues. The CDR3 coding sequence is TGTGCCAGCAGTTATAATCGAGCCGGCTACACCTTC. It yields the protein CASSYNRAGYTF.

The chain links TRBV7-3 to TRBJ2-3; a weak D match, TRBD1 (6 bases). V was trimmed by 1 base and J by 3 bases, leaving 8 bases between them. Per germline, CDR1 SGHTA and CDR2 FQGTGA. The CDR3 sequence is 14 residues long. This chain's CDR3 is CASSLRGGTDTQYF. Written as DNA, the CDR3 is TGTGCCAGCAGCTTAAGAGGGGGAACAGATACGCAGTATTTT.

This rearrangement joins TRBV6-1 to TRBJ2-7, with D hard to call. Germline CDR1 and CDR2: MNHNS and SASEGT. V gave up 9 bases and J gave up 0 bases, with 6 bases separating them. This CDR3 has 11 residues. The CDR3 here is CASGSSYEQYF. CDR3 sequence (DNA): TGTGCCAGTGGTAGCTCCTACGAGCAGTACTTC.